This TCR beta chain was profiled in a study of memory CD4+ T cells and cytomegalovirus serostatus. About the research overall: This sample comes from healthy Belgian adults, fewer than ten CMV seropositive, around 26 seronegative. Overall study findings and caveats: A US-trained random forest predicted CMV serostatus with median AUC around 0.92.

This clone was detected only a few times. Its antigen is as yet unknown. The protocol was immunoSEQ multiplex PCR, while the TCRdb copy is restricted to in-frame clones and leaves out a portion. The data contain roughly 84,000 clones, 65% to 85% of them singletons. V was cut by 0 bases and J by 5 bases, with 13 bases left in between. The CDR3 contains 15 residues. Germline V CDR1 and CDR2: MGHRA, YSYEKL. The sort gate was single viable CD3+CD4+CD8-CD45RO+ cells for memory CD4+ T cells. Material: memory CD4+ T cells from blood. The chain links TRBV4-1 to TRBJ2-5, with D hard to call. This clonotype was sampled from an adult in good health and CMV-seronegative. DNA for the CDR3: TGCGCCAGCAGCCAAGATCCCGGTCGTAGGGAGACCCAGTACTTC. Translated, it gives CASSQDPGRRETQYF.